This TCR beta chain was captured in a study of blood T cell repertoires in COVID-19. Trimming took 8 bases from V and 1 from J, leaving 12 bases between them. Germline V gene lookup returns CDR1 SNHLY and CDR2 FYNNEI. The CDR3 loop spans 14 amino acids. Method: immunoSEQ multiplex PCR; TCRdb's copy keeps in-frame clones and lacks some. The data show under 200,000 clones, over 70% seen once. What was sequenced was PBMCs or T cells enriched from blood (not recorded which). This chain uses TRBV2 with TRBJ2-1; no reliable D call. This receptor was obtained from a middle-aged man who had recovered from COVID-19. CDR3 residues: CASLPLRSYNEQFF. Written as DNA, the CDR3 is TGTGCCAGCCTTCCCCTGAGATCCTACAATGAGCAGTTCTTC.